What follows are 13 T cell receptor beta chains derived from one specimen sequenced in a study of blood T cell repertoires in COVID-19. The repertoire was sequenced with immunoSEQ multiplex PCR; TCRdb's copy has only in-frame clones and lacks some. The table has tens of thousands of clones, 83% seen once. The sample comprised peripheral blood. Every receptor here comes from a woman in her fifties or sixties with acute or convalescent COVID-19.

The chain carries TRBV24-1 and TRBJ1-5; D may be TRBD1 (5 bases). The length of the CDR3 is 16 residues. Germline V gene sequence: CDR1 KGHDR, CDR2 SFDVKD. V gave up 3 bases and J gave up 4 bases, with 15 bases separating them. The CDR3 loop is CATSDPRSGENQPQHF. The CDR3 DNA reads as TGTGCCACCAGTGATCCGAGGTCGGGGGAGAATCAGCCCCAGCATTTT.

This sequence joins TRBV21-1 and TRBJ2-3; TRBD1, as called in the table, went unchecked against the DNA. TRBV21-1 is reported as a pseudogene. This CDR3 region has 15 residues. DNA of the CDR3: TGTGCCAGCAGCCTCCGGGACAGGGGAGGAGATACGCAGTATTTT. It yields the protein CASSLRDRGGDTQYF.

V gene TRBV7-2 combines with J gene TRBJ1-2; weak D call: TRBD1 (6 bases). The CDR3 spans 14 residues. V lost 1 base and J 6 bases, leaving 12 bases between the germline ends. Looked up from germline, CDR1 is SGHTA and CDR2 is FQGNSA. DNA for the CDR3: TGTGCCAGCAGCTTAGGACAGGAAAGAGATGGCTACACCTTC. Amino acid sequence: CASSLGQERDGYTF. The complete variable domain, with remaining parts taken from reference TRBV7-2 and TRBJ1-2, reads GAGVSQSPSNKVTEKGKDVELRCDPISGHTALYWYRQSLGQGLEFLIYFQGNSAPDKSGLPSDRFSAERTGGSVSTLTIQRTQQEDSAVYLCASSLGQERDGYTFGSGTRLTVV.

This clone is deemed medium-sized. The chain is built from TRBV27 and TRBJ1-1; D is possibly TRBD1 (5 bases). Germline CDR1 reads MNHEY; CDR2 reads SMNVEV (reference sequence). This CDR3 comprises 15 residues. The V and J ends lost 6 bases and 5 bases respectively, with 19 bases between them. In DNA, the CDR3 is TGTGCCAGCAGCCGCCTGGCAGGGCTGTCGACTGAAGCTTTCTTT. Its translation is CASSRLAGLSTEAFF.

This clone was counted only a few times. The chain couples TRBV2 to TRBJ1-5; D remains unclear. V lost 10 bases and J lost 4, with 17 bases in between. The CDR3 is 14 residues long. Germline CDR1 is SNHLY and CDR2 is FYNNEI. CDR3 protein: CATREGPRNQPQHF. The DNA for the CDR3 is TGTGCCACCCGAGAGGGCCCGCGGAATCAGCCCCAGCATTTT.

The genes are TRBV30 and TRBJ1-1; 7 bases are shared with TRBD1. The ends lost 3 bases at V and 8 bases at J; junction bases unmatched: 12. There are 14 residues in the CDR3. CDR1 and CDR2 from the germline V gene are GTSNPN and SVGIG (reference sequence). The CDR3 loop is CAWSGLSETGEAFF. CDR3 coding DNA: TGTGCCTGGAGCGGGTTATCGGAGACAGGGGAAGCTTTCTTT.

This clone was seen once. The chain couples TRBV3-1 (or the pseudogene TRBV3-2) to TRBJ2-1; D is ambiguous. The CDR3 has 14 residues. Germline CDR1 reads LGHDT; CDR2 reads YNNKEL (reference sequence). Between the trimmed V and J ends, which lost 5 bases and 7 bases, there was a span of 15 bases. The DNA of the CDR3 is TGTGCCAGCAGCTTCCTCGGGTCAGATAATGAGCAGTTCTTC. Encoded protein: CASSFLGSDNEQFF.

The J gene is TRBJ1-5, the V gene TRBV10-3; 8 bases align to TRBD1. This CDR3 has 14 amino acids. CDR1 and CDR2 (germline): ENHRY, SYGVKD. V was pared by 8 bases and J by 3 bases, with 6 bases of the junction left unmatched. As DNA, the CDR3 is TGTGCCATCGGAGCGACAGGGGACAATCAGCCCCAGCATTTT. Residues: CAIGATGDNQPQHF.

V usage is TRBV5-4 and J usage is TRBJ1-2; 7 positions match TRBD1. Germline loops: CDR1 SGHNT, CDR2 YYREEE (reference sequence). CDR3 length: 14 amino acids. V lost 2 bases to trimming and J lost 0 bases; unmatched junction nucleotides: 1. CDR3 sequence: CASSFGTANYGYTF. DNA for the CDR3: TGTGCCAGCAGCTTTGGGACAGCTAACTATGGCTACACCTTC.

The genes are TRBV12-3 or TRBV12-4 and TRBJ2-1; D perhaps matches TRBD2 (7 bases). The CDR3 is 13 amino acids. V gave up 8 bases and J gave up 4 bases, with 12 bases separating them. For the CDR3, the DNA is TGTGCCAGCGGGGGGGCAGTTTACAATGAGCAGTTCTTC. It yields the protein CASGGAVYNEQFF.

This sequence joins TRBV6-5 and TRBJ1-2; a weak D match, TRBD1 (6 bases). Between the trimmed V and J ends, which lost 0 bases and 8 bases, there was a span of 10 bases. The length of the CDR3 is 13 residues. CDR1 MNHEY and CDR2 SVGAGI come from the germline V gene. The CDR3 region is CASSYSGAGGYTF. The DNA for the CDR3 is TGTGCCAGCAGTTACTCGGGGGCAGGGGGCTACACCTTC.

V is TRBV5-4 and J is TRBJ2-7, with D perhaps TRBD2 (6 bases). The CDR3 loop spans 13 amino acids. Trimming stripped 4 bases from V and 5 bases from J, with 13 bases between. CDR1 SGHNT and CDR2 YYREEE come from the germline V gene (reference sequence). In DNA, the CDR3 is TGTGCCAGCAGCCCCCCTGGGACTGACGAGCAGTACTTC. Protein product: CASSPPGTDEQYF.

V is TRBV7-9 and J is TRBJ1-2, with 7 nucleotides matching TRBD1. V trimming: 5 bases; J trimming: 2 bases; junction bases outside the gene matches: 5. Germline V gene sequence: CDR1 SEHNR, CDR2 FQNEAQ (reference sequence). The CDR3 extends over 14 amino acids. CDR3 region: CASSAIQGNYGYTF. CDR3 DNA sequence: TGTGCCAGCAGCGCAATACAGGGGAACTATGGCTACACCTTC.